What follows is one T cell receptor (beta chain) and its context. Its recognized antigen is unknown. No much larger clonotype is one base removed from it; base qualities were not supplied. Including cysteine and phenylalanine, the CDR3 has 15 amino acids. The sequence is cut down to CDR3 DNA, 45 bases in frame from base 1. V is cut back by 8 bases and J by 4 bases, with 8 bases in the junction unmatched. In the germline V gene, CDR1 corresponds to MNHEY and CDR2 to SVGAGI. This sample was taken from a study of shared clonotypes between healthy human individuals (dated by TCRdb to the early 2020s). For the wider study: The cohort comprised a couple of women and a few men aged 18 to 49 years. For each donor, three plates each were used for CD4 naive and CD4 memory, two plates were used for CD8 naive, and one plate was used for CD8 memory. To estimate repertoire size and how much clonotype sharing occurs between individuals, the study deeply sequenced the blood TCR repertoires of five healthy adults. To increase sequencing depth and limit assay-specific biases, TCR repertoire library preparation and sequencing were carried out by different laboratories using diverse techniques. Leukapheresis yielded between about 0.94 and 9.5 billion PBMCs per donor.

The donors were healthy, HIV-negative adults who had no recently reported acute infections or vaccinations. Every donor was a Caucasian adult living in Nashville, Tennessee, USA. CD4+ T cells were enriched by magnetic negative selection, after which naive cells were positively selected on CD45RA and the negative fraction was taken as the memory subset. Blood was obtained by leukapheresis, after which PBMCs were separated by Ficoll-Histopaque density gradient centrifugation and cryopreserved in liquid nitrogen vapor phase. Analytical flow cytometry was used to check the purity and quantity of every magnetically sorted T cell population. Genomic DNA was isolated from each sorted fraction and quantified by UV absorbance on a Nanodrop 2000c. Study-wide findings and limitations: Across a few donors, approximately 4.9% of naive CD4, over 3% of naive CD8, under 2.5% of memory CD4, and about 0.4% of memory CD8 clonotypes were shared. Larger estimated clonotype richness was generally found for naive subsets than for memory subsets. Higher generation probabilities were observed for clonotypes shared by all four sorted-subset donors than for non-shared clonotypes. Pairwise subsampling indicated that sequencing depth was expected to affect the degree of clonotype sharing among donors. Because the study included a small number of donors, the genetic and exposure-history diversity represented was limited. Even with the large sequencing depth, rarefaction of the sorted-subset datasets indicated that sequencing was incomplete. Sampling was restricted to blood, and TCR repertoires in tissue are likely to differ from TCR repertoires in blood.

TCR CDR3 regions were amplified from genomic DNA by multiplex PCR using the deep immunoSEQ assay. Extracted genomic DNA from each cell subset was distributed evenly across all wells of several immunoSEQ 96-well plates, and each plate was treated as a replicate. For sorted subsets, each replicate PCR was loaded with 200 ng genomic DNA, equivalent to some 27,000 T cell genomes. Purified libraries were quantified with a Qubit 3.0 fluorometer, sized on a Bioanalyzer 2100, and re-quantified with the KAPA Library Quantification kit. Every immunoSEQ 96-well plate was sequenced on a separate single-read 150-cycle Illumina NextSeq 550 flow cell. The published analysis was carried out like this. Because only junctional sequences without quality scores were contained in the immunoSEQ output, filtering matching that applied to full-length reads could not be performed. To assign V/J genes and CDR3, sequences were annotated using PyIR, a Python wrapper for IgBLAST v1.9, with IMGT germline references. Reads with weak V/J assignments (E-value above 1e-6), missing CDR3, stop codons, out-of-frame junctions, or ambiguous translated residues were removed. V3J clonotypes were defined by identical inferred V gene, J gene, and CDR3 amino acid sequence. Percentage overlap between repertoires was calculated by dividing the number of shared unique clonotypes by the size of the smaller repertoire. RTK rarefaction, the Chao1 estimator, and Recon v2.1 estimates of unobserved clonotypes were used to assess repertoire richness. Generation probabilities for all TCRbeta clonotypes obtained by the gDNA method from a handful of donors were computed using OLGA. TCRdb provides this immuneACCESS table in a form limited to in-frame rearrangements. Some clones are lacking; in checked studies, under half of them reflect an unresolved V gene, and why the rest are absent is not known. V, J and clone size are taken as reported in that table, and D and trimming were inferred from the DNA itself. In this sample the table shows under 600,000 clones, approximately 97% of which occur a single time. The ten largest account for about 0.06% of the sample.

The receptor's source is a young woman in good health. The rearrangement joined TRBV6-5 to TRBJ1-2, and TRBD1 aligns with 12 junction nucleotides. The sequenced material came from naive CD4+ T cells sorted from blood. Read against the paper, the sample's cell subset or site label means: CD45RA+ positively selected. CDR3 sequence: CASGSGTGGPYGYTF. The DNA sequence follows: TGTGCCAGCGGATCCGGGACAGGGGGCCCCTATGGCTACACCTTC.